The clone carrying this T cell receptor (beta chain) is a singleton in its sample. The sample belongs to a study of cytomegalovirus exposure and HLA in healthy donors. The PCR was carried out with 60 Vbeta primers and 13 Jbeta primers. Clones were read by immunoSEQ multiplex PCR, and TCRdb kept only the in-frame ones, dropping some. The sample yields roughly 150,000 clones, around four fifths seen once. The CDR3 sequence is 15 residues long. Germline V gives CDR1 SGHRS, CDR2 YFSETQ. V was trimmed by 4 bases and J by 2 bases, leaving 16 bases between them. The source of this sequence is a man aged 25 to 40 in good health and CMV-seronegative. Sequenced: PBMCs. The chain couples TRBV5-1 to TRBJ2-7; perhaps TRBD2 as D (5 bases). CDR3 sequence: CASSPPRAGPYEQYF. As DNA, the CDR3 is TGCGCCAGCAGCCCTCCCCGCGCGGGCCCCTACGAGCAGTACTTC.